This T cell receptor beta chain originates from a study of T cells after posttransplantation cyclophosphamide. Study conclusions and caveats: TRB clonality was highly associated with recipient CMV seropositivity and reactivation. Later blood repertoires were often dominated by clones from the donor CD8+ memory compartment. Blood and skin or GI T cell repertoires showed limited TRB overlap.

In regard to this clone: Its antigen is currently unknown.

Control samples came 1 year after myeloablative marrow transplants with methotrexate plus calcineurin inhibitor. Sequenced by immunoSEQ multiplex PCR; TCRdb stores in-frame clones only, minus some. The top ten clones hold less than 6.5% of a sample with about 14,000 clones, more than 70% of them seen once. CDR3 size: 12 residues. Germline V gene data show CDR1 as GTSNPN and CDR2 as SVGIG (reference sequence). Germline trimming cut 5 bases from V and 6 bases from J; bases unmatched to any gene: 3. The TCR originated in a male patient in his late teens or twenties who received an allogeneic stem cell transplant from a related donor, was CMV-positive, and had no GVHD. These T cells may partly come from the graft donor. The material was PBMCs, obtained roughly 350 days after allogeneic stem cell transplant with calcineurin inhibitor and methotrexate. The chain has TRBV30 and TRBJ2-1, with TRBD2 matching 8 bases. The DNA for the CDR3 is TGTGCCTGGGAAGGACTAGCCAATGAGCAGTTCTTC. Amino acids: CAWEGLANEQFF.